This TCR beta chain was sequenced for a study of blood T cell repertoires in COVID-19. Whole-study context: Both acute and convalescent COVID-19 samples were obtained from the United States, Italy and Spain. Sample material is recorded as cDNA or gDNA derived from T cells, B-cell-depleted T cells, or PBMCs.

Per the study methods: Reference gene primer amplification in the assay estimated nucleated cell counts. Assay used: immunoSEQ multiplex PCR; TCRdb lists only in-frame clones, some missing. Clone size and V and J calls were adopted from that table, with D and trimming inferred from the DNA. The table includes approximately 190,000 clones, around 90% detected once. The CDR3 spans 15 residues. V gave up 5 bases and J gave up 8 bases; unmatched junction bases: 10. Germline values: CDR1 SGHAT, CDR2 FQNNGV. V and J are TRBV11-2 and TRBJ2-1, with TRBD2 identical over 9 bases. This clonotype originated in a man aged 40-49 years with active or convalescent COVID-19. Input material: peripheral blood. This CDR3 is CASSTEAGGRDEQFF. The CDR3 nucleotides are TGTGCCAGCAGCACCGAGGCGGGGGGGCGCGATGAGCAGTTCTTC.